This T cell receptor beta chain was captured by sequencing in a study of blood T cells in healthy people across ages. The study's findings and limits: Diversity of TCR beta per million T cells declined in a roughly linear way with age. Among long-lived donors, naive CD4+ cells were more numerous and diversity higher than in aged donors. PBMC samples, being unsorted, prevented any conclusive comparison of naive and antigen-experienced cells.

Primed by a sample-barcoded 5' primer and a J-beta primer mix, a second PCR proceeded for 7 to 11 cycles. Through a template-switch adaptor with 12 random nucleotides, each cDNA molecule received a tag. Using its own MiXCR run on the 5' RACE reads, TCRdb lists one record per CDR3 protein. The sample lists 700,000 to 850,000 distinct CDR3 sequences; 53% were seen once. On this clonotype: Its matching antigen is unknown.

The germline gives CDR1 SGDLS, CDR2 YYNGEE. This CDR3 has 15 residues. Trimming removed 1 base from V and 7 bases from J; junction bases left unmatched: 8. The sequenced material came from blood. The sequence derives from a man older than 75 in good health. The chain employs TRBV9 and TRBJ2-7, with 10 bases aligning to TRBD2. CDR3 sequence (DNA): TGTGCCAGCAGCGTAAGTCCTAGCGGGAGCGATGAGCAGTACTTC. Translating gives CASSVSPSGSDEQYF.